Here is one TCR beta chain with its context. The target antigen is unknown. Looked up from germline, CDR1 is GTSNPN and CDR2 is SVGIG (reference sequence). Trimming removed 4 bases from V and 1 base from J, with 17 bases in between. The CDR3 has 15 residues. The assay was immunoSEQ multiplex PCR, and TCRdb's table has in-frame clones only and misses some. Among about 280,000 clones listed, roughly 90% were seen once. This entry is derived from a study of cytomegalovirus exposure and HLA in healthy donors. Study-wide points: Whilst most TCR sequences proved rare, a subset of public TCRs occurred across many donors. The tendency of first-cohort TCR clusters to co-occur in the 90 to 150 validation repertoires emerged from a later analysis. Cytomegalovirus status was reportedly diagnosed by the classifier with high specificity and sensitivity.

The sequenced material came from PBMCs. The sequence was collected from a woman aged 18 to 35 in good health and CMV-seronegative. The rearrangement links TRBV30 to TRBJ2-7, with D possibly being TRBD2 (6 bases). CDR3 region: CAWKLRGSGSYEQYF. For the CDR3, the DNA is TGTGCCTGGAAACTTCGGGGGTCCGGGTCCTACGAGCAGTACTTC.